The rows below give T cell receptor beta chains drawn from one sample of a study of blood T cell repertoires in COVID-19. Profiled with immunoSEQ multiplex PCR; TCRdb holds only in-frame clones, not every one. The data hold roughly 25,000 clones, with just over 85% observed a single time. Sequencing input: peripheral blood. The receptors were gathered from a man in his 70s in a cohort sampled during active COVID-19. Both conserved end residues are part of each CDR3. The D gene is left open where the match is weak. Some rows have no size entry. The others give once, few or many, or a class for an expanded clone.

v_call: TRBV19; clone_size: once; j_call: TRBJ1-1; d_call: .; cdr3_nt: TGTGCCAGTAGTGAGACAATGAACACTGAAGCTTTCTTT; cdr3_aa: CASSETMNTEAFF
v_call: TRBV11-2; clone_size: .; j_call: TRBJ1-1; d_call: .; cdr3_nt: TGTGCCAGCAGCTTCGGCCAGGGGACCCCGAACACTGAAGCTTTCTTT; cdr3_aa: CASSFGQGTPNTEAFF
v_call: TRBV5-4; clone_size: .; j_call: TRBJ2-1; d_call: TRBD1; cdr3_nt: TGTGCCAGCAGTCCGGGACAGTCCTACAATGAGCAGTTCTTC; cdr3_aa: CASSPGQSYNEQFF
v_call: TRBV6-2/TRBV6-3; clone_size: .; j_call: TRBJ1-2; d_call: .; cdr3_nt: TGTGCCAGCAGTTCCGGGATCCAAAATAACTATGGCTACACCTTC; cdr3_aa: CASSSGIQNNYGYTF
v_call: TRBV7-9; clone_size: .; j_call: TRBJ2-1; d_call: TRBD1; cdr3_nt: TGTGCCAGCAGCTTAGCCCGGGACAGGGAGCAGTTCTTC; cdr3_aa: CASSLARDREQFF
v_call: TRBV10-3; clone_size: .; j_call: TRBJ2-7; d_call: .; cdr3_nt: TGTGCCATCAGTGAGTCAGGGGCAGCCAGCTCCTACGAGCAGTACTTC; cdr3_aa: CAISESGAASSYEQYF
v_call: TRBV6-2/TRBV6-3; clone_size: .; j_call: TRBJ2-5; d_call: TRBD2; cdr3_nt: TGTGCCAGCAGTTACGGGCTAGCGGGAGGGCAAGAGACCCAGTACTTC; cdr3_aa: CASSYGLAGGQETQYF
v_call: TRBV29-1; clone_size: .; j_call: TRBJ1-2; d_call: .; cdr3_nt: TGCAGCGTTGAAAGAGGAGCCGCAATGGATTCCTATGGCTACACCTTC; cdr3_aa: CSVERGAAMDSYGYTF
v_call: TRBV2; clone_size: .; j_call: TRBJ1-5; d_call: .; cdr3_nt: TGTGCCAGCAGTGTCCAGGGTTACAATCAGCCCCAGCATTTT; cdr3_aa: CASSVQGYNQPQHF
v_call: TRBV10-3; clone_size: .; j_call: TRBJ2-1; d_call: TRBD1; cdr3_nt: TGTGCCATCAGTCGAGGGACAGCCTACAATGAGCAGTTCTTC; cdr3_aa: CAISRGTAYNEQFF
v_call: TRBV7-9; clone_size: .; j_call: TRBJ2-1; d_call: .; cdr3_nt: TGTGCCAGCAGCTTAGGGGGGGTTACAGCGACTTACAATGAGCAGTTCTTC; cdr3_aa: CASSLGGVTATYNEQFF
v_call: TRBV4-3; clone_size: .; j_call: TRBJ1-3; d_call: .; cdr3_nt: TGCGCCAGCAGCCAAGAAAGCCAGGGAGGGGGAAACACCATATATTTT; cdr3_aa: CASSQESQGGGNTIYF
v_call: TRBV6-2/TRBV6-3; clone_size: .; j_call: TRBJ1-1; d_call: TRBD1; cdr3_nt: TGTGCCAGCAGTTACCCGACCCGAACAGGGGGCCTGAACACTGAAGCTTTCTTT; cdr3_aa: CASSYPTRTGGLNTEAFF
v_call: TRBV2; clone_size: .; j_call: TRBJ2-5; d_call: .; cdr3_nt: TGTGCCAGCACCGAAACCCGGGAGACCCAGTACTTC; cdr3_aa: CASTETRETQYF
v_call: TRBV5-1; clone_size: few; j_call: TRBJ1-6; d_call: .; cdr3_nt: TGCGCCAGCAGCTTCTTGGGTCAGGATTATAGGGGTTCACCCCTCCACTTT; cdr3_aa: CASSFLGQDYRGSPLHF
v_call: TRBV6-2/TRBV6-3; clone_size: .; j_call: TRBJ1-5; d_call: TRBD1; cdr3_nt: TGTGCCAGCAGTTGGACAGGGAAGATTGGGAAAAGCAATCAGCCCCAGCATTTT; cdr3_aa: CASSWTGKIGKSNQPQHF
v_call: TRBV5-1; clone_size: .; j_call: TRBJ2-7; d_call: TRBD1; cdr3_nt: TGCGCCAGCAGCCGTTGGGGGAATAAGTTAACCGGGACAGGGGAAGACGAGCAGTACTTC; cdr3_aa: CASSRWGNKLTGTGEDEQYF
v_call: TRBV7-2; clone_size: .; j_call: TRBJ2-2; d_call: TRBD2; cdr3_nt: TGTGCCAGCAGCTTAGCGGCGGGAGTCGGGCCCGGGGAGCTGTTTTTT; cdr3_aa: CASSLAAGVGPGELFF
v_call: TRBV6-2/TRBV6-3; clone_size: .; j_call: TRBJ2-7; d_call: .; cdr3_nt: TGTGCCAGCAGCCCACCTAGGGAGGAGCAGTACTTC; cdr3_aa: CASSPPREEQYF
v_call: TRBV28; clone_size: .; j_call: TRBJ2-5; d_call: TRBD2; cdr3_nt: TGTGCCAGCAGTTTGGGCGGGGGAAAAGAGACCCAGTACTTC; cdr3_aa: CASSLGGGKETQYF
v_call: TRBV6-6; clone_size: .; j_call: TRBJ2-1; d_call: TRBD2; cdr3_nt: TGTGCCAGCAGTCGACTAGCGGGGGGGGAGAGCTACAATGAGCAGTTCTTC; cdr3_aa: CASSRLAGGESYNEQFF
v_call: TRBV28; clone_size: .; j_call: TRBJ2-3; d_call: .; cdr3_nt: TGTGCCAGCAGTTCGGGTTTAGATACGCAGTATTTT; cdr3_aa: CASSSGLDTQYF
v_call: TRBV2; clone_size: .; j_call: TRBJ1-5; d_call: .; cdr3_nt: TGTGCCAGCAGGGGGCAGGCCCATAGCAATCAGCCCCAGCATTTT; cdr3_aa: CASRGQAHSNQPQHF
v_call: TRBV14; clone_size: few; j_call: TRBJ1-1; d_call: .; cdr3_nt: TGTGCCAGCAGCGGTTTGGGGAGGGGGGGTACTGAAGCTTTCTTT; cdr3_aa: CASSGLGRGGTEAFF
v_call: TRBV28; clone_size: .; j_call: TRBJ2-5; d_call: TRBD1; cdr3_nt: TGTGCCAGCAGTTTTCCCGGGACAGCCCAAGAGACCCAGTACTTC; cdr3_aa: CASSFPGTAQETQYF
v_call: TRBV13; clone_size: .; j_call: TRBJ2-5; d_call: .; cdr3_nt: TGTGCCAGCAGCTTAAGCTCTATCCGTACTCAAGAGACCCAGTACTTC; cdr3_aa: CASSLSSIRTQETQYF
v_call: TRBV6-4; clone_size: .; j_call: TRBJ2-2; d_call: TRBD1; cdr3_nt: TGTGCCAGCAGTGCAGGGACAGGGAACACCGGGGAGCTGTTTTTT; cdr3_aa: CASSAGTGNTGELFF
v_call: TRBV29-1; clone_size: .; j_call: TRBJ2-3; d_call: TRBD2; cdr3_nt: TGCAGCGTTGAAGGTGTTGGGAGGGAAGGGAGCACAGATACGCAGTATTTT; cdr3_aa: CSVEGVGREGSTDTQYF
v_call: TRBV10-3; clone_size: .; j_call: TRBJ1-2; d_call: .; cdr3_nt: TGTGCCATCAGTGATGGGGGGGACTATGGCTACACCTTC; cdr3_aa: CAISDGGDYGYTF
v_call: TRBV7-2; clone_size: .; j_call: TRBJ2-7; d_call: .; cdr3_nt: TGTGCCAGCATGAGGGCCTACGAGCAGTACTTC; cdr3_aa: CASMRAYEQYF
v_call: TRBV5-1; clone_size: .; j_call: TRBJ2-3; d_call: TRBD2; cdr3_nt: TGCGCCAGCAGCTTGTCCTCTAGCGGGAGCACAGATACGCAGTATTTT; cdr3_aa: CASSLSSSGSTDTQYF
v_call: TRBV28; clone_size: .; j_call: TRBJ2-7; d_call: TRBD1; cdr3_nt: TGTGCCAGCAGTCCAGGTTCTATCGGACAGGGGTCCTACGAGCAGTACTTC; cdr3_aa: CASSPGSIGQGSYEQYF
v_call: TRBV28; clone_size: .; j_call: TRBJ1-5; d_call: .; cdr3_nt: TGTGCCAGCATAAGTTTGGACGCCCGCGGGAACAATCAGCCCCAGCATTTT; cdr3_aa: CASISLDARGNNQPQHF
v_call: TRBV6-1; clone_size: .; j_call: TRBJ1-2; d_call: TRBD1; cdr3_nt: TGTGCCAGCAGTGACAGGGGGGCCGGGAACTATGGCTACACCTTC; cdr3_aa: CASSDRGAGNYGYTF
v_call: TRBV6-5; clone_size: .; j_call: TRBJ2-5; d_call: TRBD1; cdr3_nt: TGTGCCAGCAGAGCCGGGACAGGTGGAGAGACCCAGTACTTC; cdr3_aa: CASRAGTGGETQYF
v_call: TRBV28; clone_size: .; j_call: TRBJ2-7; d_call: TRBD2; cdr3_nt: TGTGCCAGCAGTTTCGGTGGGGGGGCCTACGAGCAGTACTTC; cdr3_aa: CASSFGGGAYEQYF
v_call: TRBV4-1; clone_size: few; j_call: TRBJ2-5; d_call: TRBD2; cdr3_nt: TGCGCCAGCAGCCTCCCGACTAGCGGGAGGGCCAAGAGAACCCAGTACTTC; cdr3_aa: CASSLPTSGRAKRTQYF
v_call: TRBV4-1; clone_size: few; j_call: TRBJ1-5; d_call: TRBD1; cdr3_nt: TGCGCCAGCAGCTTCGACAGGGGAGGCAATCAGCCCCAGCATTTT; cdr3_aa: CASSFDRGGNQPQHF
v_call: TRBV7-3; clone_size: few; j_call: TRBJ2-7; d_call: .; cdr3_nt: TGTGCCAGCAGCTTTGCTGGAGGGAAAGCCTACGAGCAGTACTTC; cdr3_aa: CASSFAGGKAYEQYF
v_call: TRBV2; clone_size: .; j_call: TRBJ1-5; d_call: TRBD1; cdr3_nt: TGTGCCAGCAGTGAGGGACAGGGAGTCAATCAGCCCCAGCATTTT; cdr3_aa: CASSEGQGVNQPQHF
v_call: TRBV19; clone_size: few; j_call: TRBJ1-1; d_call: .; cdr3_nt: TGTGCCAGCACTGATCTGCTGGGCCACACTGAAGCTTTCTTT; cdr3_aa: CASTDLLGHTEAFF
v_call: TRBV28; clone_size: .; j_call: TRBJ2-7; d_call: TRBD2; cdr3_nt: TGTGCCAGCAGTTTTGAGCTGACTAGCGGGATGGCCTACGAGCAGTACTTC; cdr3_aa: CASSFELTSGMAYEQYF
v_call: TRBV3-1/TRBV3-2; clone_size: .; j_call: TRBJ2-3; d_call: .; cdr3_nt: TGTGCCAGCAGCCAAGACTATACGCAGTATTTT; cdr3_aa: CASSQDYTQYF
v_call: TRBV15; clone_size: .; j_call: TRBJ2-2; d_call: TRBD1; cdr3_nt: TGTGCCACCAGCATCAGGCAGGGGGTCCCCGGGGAGCTGTTTTTT; cdr3_aa: CATSIRQGVPGELFF
v_call: TRBV28; clone_size: few; j_call: TRBJ2-4; d_call: TRBD2; cdr3_nt: TGTGCCAGCAGTTTCCAGCTCGGGAGGAACATTCAGTACTTC; cdr3_aa: CASSFQLGRNIQYF
v_call: TRBV28; clone_size: once; j_call: TRBJ1-5; d_call: TRBD1; cdr3_nt: TGTGCCAGCAGTAATCGACAGGGGAATCAGCCCCAGCATTTT; cdr3_aa: CASSNRQGNQPQHF
v_call: TRBV7-8; clone_size: .; j_call: TRBJ2-2; d_call: .; cdr3_nt: TGTGCCAGCAGGGAACTGAAATACAGGGACACCGGGGAGCTGTTTTTT; cdr3_aa: CASRELKYRDTGELFF
v_call: TRBV29-1; clone_size: .; j_call: TRBJ2-7; d_call: TRBD1; cdr3_nt: TGCAGCGGCGGACAGGGTTCCTACGAGCAGTACTTC; cdr3_aa: CSGGQGSYEQYF
v_call: TRBV5-4; clone_size: .; j_call: TRBJ2-2; d_call: TRBD2; cdr3_nt: TGTGCCAGCAGCTTAGGGGGGACTAGCGGAGGGGAGCTGTTTTTT; cdr3_aa: CASSLGGTSGGELFF
v_call: TRBV27; clone_size: .; j_call: TRBJ2-3; d_call: TRBD2; cdr3_nt: TGTGCCAGCGGCACTAGCGGGAATGGTGGTACGCAGTATTTT; cdr3_aa: CASGTSGNGGTQYF
v_call: TRBV9; clone_size: .; j_call: TRBJ1-3; d_call: TRBD1; cdr3_nt: TGTGCCAGCAGCGTAGTAGACAGGGCCCACTCTGGAAACACCATATATTTT; cdr3_aa: CASSVVDRAHSGNTIYF
v_call: TRBV2; clone_size: .; j_call: TRBJ1-6; d_call: TRBD1; cdr3_nt: TGTGCCAGCAGTGTTGGGACAGGAAATTCACCCCTCCACTTT; cdr3_aa: CASSVGTGNSPLHF
v_call: TRBV13; clone_size: once; j_call: TRBJ1-4; d_call: .; cdr3_nt: TGTGCCAGCAGCTTAGGTCGTCGGGAAAGTGAAAAACTGTTTTTT; cdr3_aa: CASSLGRRESEKLFF
v_call: TRBV5-4; clone_size: .; j_call: TRBJ2-1; d_call: .; cdr3_nt: TGTGCCAGCAGCTTCTCAGGGGTACATGAGCAGTTCTTC; cdr3_aa: CASSFSGVHEQFF
v_call: TRBV5-8; clone_size: .; j_call: TRBJ1-2; d_call: .; cdr3_nt: TGTGCCAGCTTTCAATATGGCTACACCTTC; cdr3_aa: CASFQYGYTF
v_call: TRBV12-3/TRBV12-4; clone_size: .; j_call: TRBJ2-7; d_call: TRBD1; cdr3_nt: TGTGCCAGCACCCGACAGGGTTACGAGCAGTACTTC; cdr3_aa: CASTRQGYEQYF
v_call: TRBV7-8; clone_size: .; j_call: TRBJ2-3; d_call: TRBD1; cdr3_nt: TGTGCCAGCAGCCGAGGGACAGGGGGCATAGATACGCAGTATTTT; cdr3_aa: CASSRGTGGIDTQYF